One and the same sample provided the 2 T cell receptor beta chains below, sequenced in a study of CD4 and CD8 cells across lung adenocarcinoma regions. One entry per CDR3 protein results from TCRdb running MiXCR on the PCR reads. The sample lists several thousand distinct CDR3 sequences, 51% occurring once. Source material: CD4+ T cells from the center of a lung tumor. The receptors were sampled from a female donor with lung adenocarcinoma. The CD4 and CD8 labels of this study may be unreliable.

This chain uses TRBV6-1 with TRBJ2-3; perhaps TRBD2 as D (5 bases). The assigned J gene may be wrong: the sequence end matches TRBJ2-7 better. This CDR3 has 15 amino acids. Germline values: CDR1 MNHNS, CDR2 SASEGT. CDR3 bases: TGTGCCAGCAGTGTCCAGGCTGGAGGCACAGATACGCAGTACTTC. Translation: CASSVQAGGTDTQYF.

This clonotype is judged medium-sized. At one boundary the junction diverges from the germline segment, which might be a read error. This chain joins TRBV6-2 or TRBV6-3 and TRBJ2-5; D might be TRBD1 (5 bases). Germline CDR1 reads MNHEY; CDR2 reads SVGEGT. The CDR3 totals 13 residues. CDR3 sequence (DNA): TGTGCCAGCACCCCGTCAGGGCAAGGGACCCAGTACTTC. It encodes CASTPSGQGTQYF.